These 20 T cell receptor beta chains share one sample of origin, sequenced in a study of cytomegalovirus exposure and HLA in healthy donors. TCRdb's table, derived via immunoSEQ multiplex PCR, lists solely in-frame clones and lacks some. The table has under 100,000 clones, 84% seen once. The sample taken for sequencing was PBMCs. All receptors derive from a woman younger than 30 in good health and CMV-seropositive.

CDR3 sequence (DNA): TGTGCCAGCAGCTCCCCCGGGACAGGGGTCTACGAGCAGTACTTC. Its translation: CASSSPGTGVYEQYF. The chain is built from TRBV7-2 and TRBJ2-7, with 10 bases matching TRBD1. Per the germline V gene, CDR1 is SGHTA and CDR2 is FQGNSA. V lost 4 bases and J lost 3; bases outside the gene matches: 6. The length of the CDR3 is 15 residues. Combining the CDR3 with reference TRBV7-2 and TRBJ2-7 gives the whole variable domain GAGVSQSPSNKVTEKGKDVELRCDPISGHTALYWYRQSLGQGLEFLIYFQGNSAPDKSGLPSDRFSAERTGGSVSTLTIQRTQQEDSAVYLCASSSPGTGVYEQYFGPGTRLTVT.

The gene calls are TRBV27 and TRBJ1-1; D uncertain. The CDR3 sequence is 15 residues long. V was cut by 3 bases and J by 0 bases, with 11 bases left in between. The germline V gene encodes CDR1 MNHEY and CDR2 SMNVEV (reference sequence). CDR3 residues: CASSFLSTVNTEAFF. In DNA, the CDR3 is TGTGCCAGCAGTTTCCTATCAACCGTGAACACTGAAGCTTTCTTT.

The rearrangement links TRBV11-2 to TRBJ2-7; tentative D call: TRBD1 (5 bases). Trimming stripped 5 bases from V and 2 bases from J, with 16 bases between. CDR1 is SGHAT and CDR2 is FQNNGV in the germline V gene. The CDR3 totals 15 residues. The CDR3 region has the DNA TGTGCCAGCAGCCTAGGGGCCAGCCCAGCCTACGAGCAGTACTTC. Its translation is CASSLGASPAYEQYF.

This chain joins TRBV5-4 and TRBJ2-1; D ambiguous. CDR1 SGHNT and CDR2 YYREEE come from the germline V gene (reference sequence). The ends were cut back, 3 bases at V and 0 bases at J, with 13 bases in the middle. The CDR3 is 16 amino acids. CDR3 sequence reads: CASSSSLESSYNEQFF. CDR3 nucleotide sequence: TGTGCCAGCAGCTCGTCTCTAGAGTCCTCCTACAATGAGCAGTTCTTC.

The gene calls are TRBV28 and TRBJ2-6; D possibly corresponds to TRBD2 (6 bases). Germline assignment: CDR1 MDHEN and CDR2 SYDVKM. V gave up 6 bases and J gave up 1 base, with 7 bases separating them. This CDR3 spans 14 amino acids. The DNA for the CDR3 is TGTGCCAGCAGGACTAGTTCTGGGGCCAACGTCCTGACTTTC. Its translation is CASRTSSGANVLTF.

CDR3 residues: CASSRDSVTYEQYF. The DNA for the CDR3 is TGTGCCAGCAGCCGAGACAGTGTGACCTACGAGCAGTACTTC. The chain employs TRBV7-9 and TRBJ2-7, with D maybe TRBD1 (5 bases). This CDR3 comprises 14 residues. The germline V and J ends were trimmed by 5 bases and 2 bases, with 13 bases remaining between them. Germline lookup yields CDR1 SEHNR and CDR2 FQNEAQ (reference sequence).

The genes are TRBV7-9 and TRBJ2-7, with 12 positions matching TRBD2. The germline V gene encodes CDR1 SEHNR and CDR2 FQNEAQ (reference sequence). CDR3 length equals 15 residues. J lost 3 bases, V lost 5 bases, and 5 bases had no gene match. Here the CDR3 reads CASSEGLAGSYEQYF. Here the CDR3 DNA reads TGTGCCAGCAGCGAAGGACTAGCGGGGAGCTACGAGCAGTACTTC.

The CDR3 here is CASRLPDRGLYEQYF. The CDR3 DNA is TGTGCAAGTCGATTACCCGACAGGGGGCTCTACGAGCAGTACTTC. This rearrangement joins TRBV12-2 to TRBJ2-7; the D call in the table, TRBD1, was not verified against the DNA. TRBV12-2 is recorded as a pseudogene. This CDR3 is built from 15 residues.

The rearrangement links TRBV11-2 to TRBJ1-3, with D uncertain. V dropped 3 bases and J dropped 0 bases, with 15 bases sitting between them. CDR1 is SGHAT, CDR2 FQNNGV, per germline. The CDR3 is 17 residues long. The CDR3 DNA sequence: TGTGCCAGCAGCTTTGCCGCCCGCTACAGCTCTGGAAACACCATATATTTT. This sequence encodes CASSFAARYSSGNTIYF.

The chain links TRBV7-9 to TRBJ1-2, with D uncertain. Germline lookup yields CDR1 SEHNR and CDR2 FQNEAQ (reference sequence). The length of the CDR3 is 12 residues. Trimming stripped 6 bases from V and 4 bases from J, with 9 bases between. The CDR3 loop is CASRRWLYGYTF. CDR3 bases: TGTGCCAGCAGGCGGTGGCTCTATGGCTACACCTTC.

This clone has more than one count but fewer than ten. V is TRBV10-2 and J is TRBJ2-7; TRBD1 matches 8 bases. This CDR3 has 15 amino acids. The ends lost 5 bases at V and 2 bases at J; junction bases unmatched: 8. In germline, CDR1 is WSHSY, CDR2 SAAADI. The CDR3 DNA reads TGCGCCAGCAGTTCCCCGGGACAGGAGACCTACGAGCAGTACTTC. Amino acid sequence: CASSSPGQETYEQYF.

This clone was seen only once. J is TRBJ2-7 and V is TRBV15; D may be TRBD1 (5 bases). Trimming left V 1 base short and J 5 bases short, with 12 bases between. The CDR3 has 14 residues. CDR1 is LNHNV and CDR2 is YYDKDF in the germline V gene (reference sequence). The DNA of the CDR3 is TGTGCCACCAGCAGAGTGCAGGGTACCCACGAGCAGTACTTC. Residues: CATSRVQGTHEQYF.

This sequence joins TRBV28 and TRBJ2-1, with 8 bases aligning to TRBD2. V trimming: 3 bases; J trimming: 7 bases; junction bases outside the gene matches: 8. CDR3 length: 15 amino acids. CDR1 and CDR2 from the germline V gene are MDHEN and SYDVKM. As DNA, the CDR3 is TGTGCCAGCAGTTTGGAACGGGGGGGTCGGAATGAGCAGTTCTTC. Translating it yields CASSLERGGRNEQFF.

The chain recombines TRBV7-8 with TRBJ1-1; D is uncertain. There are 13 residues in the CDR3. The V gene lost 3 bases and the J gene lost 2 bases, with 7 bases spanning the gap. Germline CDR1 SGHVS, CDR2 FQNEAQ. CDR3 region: CASSFWLNTEAFF. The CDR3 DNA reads TGTGCCAGCAGCTTCTGGCTTAACACTGAAGCTTTCTTT. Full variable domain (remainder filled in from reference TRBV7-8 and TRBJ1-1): GAGVSQSPRYKVAKRGQDVALRCDPISGHVSLFWYQQALGQGPEFLTYFQNEAQLDKSGLPSDRFFAERPEGSVSTLKIQRTQQEDSAVYLCASSFWLNTEAFFGQGTRLTVV.

CDR3: CASSLADGGTTPGAQYF. The CDR3 DNA reads as TGCGCCAGCAGCTTGGCGGACGGGGGGACCACCCCGGGTGCCCAGTACTTC. V is TRBV5-1 and J is TRBJ2-5; 7 bases are a match to TRBD2. V lost 0 bases and J lost 9; bases outside the gene matches: 17. CDR3 length equals 17 residues. Germline CDR1 and CDR2: SGHRS and YFSETQ. The full variable domain, in which reference TRBV5-1 and TRBJ2-5 provide the parts outside the CDR3, is KAGVTQTPRYLIKTRGQQVTLSCSPISGHRSVSWYQQTPGQGLQFLFEYFSETQRNKGNFPGRFSGRQFSNSRSEMNVSTLELGDSALYLCASSLADGGTTPGAQYFGPGTRLLVL.

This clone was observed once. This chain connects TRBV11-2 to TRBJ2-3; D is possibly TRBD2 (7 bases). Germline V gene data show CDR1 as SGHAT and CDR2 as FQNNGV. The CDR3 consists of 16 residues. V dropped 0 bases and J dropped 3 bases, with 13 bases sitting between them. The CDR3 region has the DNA TGTGCCAGCAGCTTAGAGGGGCGGGGGCCGACAGATACGCAGTATTTT. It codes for CASSLEGRGPTDTQYF.

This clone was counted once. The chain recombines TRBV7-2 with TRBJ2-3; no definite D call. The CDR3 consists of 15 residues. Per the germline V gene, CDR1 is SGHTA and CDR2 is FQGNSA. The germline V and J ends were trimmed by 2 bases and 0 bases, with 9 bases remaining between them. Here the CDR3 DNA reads TGTGCCAGCAGCTTAAACAGTCCTAGCACAGATACGCAGTATTTT. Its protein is CASSLNSPSTDTQYF. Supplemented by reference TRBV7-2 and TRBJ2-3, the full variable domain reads GAGVSQSPSNKVTEKGKDVELRCDPISGHTALYWYRQSLGQGLEFLIYFQGNSAPDKSGLPSDRFSAERTGGSVSTLTIQRTQQEDSAVYLCASSLNSPSTDTQYFGPGTRLTVL.

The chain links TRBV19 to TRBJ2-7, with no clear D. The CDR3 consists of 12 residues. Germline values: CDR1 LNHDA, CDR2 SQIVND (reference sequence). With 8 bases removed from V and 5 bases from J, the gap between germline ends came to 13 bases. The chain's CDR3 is CASLSRGNEQYF. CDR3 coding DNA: TGTGCCAGTCTCTCCCGCGGTAACGAGCAGTACTTC.

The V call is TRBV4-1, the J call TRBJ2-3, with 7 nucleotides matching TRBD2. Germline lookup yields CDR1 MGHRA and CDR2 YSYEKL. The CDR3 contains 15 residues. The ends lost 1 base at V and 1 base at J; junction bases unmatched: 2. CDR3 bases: TGCGCCAGCAGCCAAGCAGGGAGGGGCACAGATACGCAGTATTTT. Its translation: CASSQAGRGTDTQYF.

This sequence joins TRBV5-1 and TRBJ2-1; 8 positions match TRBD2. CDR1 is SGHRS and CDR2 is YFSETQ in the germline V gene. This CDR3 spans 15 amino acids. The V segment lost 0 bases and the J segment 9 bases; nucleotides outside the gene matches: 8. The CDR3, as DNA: TGCGCCAGCAGCTTGGACCGGCGCAGCGGGGGTGAGCAGTTCTTC. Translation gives CASSLDRRSGGEQFF.